A single sample gave rise to the 17 T cell receptor beta chains below, sequenced in a study of T-cell memory formation after mild COVID-19. Each CDR3 protein gets one entry after TCRdb re-called the 5' RACE reads with MiXCR. This table holds roughly 400,000 distinct CDR3 sequences, around 24% found once. The source material was PBMCs or a T cell subset sorted from them (not recorded which). These receptors were obtained from an adult woman who had mild COVID-19 (a few samples of this study predate the infection). Cell type and time point are not known.

This clonotype turned up a few times. This chain joins TRBV20-1 and TRBJ2-1; perhaps TRBD2 as D (6 bases). V was trimmed by 1 base and J by 6 bases, leaving 16 bases between them. The CDR3 has 15 amino acids. CDR1 and CDR2 from the germline V gene are DFQATT and SNEGSKA (reference sequence). The CDR3 nucleotides read TGCAGTGCTAGAGCTGGCCTAGCGTTGACCAATGAGCAGTTCTTC. This translates into CSARAGLALTNEQFF.

This clonotype was seen a few times. The chain combines TRBV11-2 with TRBJ1-3; no clear D gene. CDR1 and CDR2 (germline): SGHAT, FQNNGV. The V and J ends lost 3 bases and 3 bases respectively, with 33 bases between them. The CDR3 extends over 22 amino acids. The CDR3 region has the DNA TGTGCCAGCAGCTTTTTTGTTCCCGCGAGGGCGCCCCTTCGAGCGTTTGGAAACACCATATATTTT. Residues: CASSFFVPARAPLRAFGNTIYF.

The chain combines TRBV5-6 with TRBJ2-5; no clear D gene. Germline CDR1 SGHDT, CDR2 YYEEEE. V lost 4 bases, J lost 3 bases, and 13 bases lay in between. The CDR3 runs to 14 residues. The CDR3 here is CASSPGSTKETQYF. The CDR3 region has the DNA TGTGCCAGCAGCCCTGGCAGCACGAAAGAGACCCAGTACTTC.

This clonotype has a handful of counts. The chain couples TRBV7-2 to TRBJ1-2; possibly TRBD1 for D (6 bases). CDR1 is SGHTA, CDR2 FQGNSA, per germline. The CDR3 is made up of 14 amino acids. V was trimmed by 4 bases and J by 8 bases, leaving 17 bases between them. The CDR3 DNA reads as TGTGCCAGCAGCTCGCAGACAGGCCCAGAGGGCTACACCTTC. It specifies CASSSQTGPEGYTF.

The genes are TRBV29-1 and TRBJ1-2, with TRBD1 as a possible D gene (6 bases). Germline CDR1 and CDR2: SQVTM and ANQGSEA. The CDR3 runs to 14 residues. Trimming pared 0 bases from V and 5 bases from J, leaving 13 bases between. CDR3 DNA: TGCAGCGTTGAAGAAAGGGGCCAGGGGTATGGCTACACCTTC. This codes for CSVEERGQGYGYTF.

This clonotype was seen a handful of times. This chain uses TRBV5-1 with TRBJ1-6; D not resolved. This CDR3 region has 13 residues. V lost 0 bases, J lost 8 bases, and 6 bases lay in between. Germline CDR1 is SGHRS and CDR2 is YFSETQ. The CDR3 DNA sequence: TGCGCCAGCAGCTTGGGGACCGATTCACCCCTCCACTTT. Residues: CASSLGTDSPLHF.

This chain joins TRBV10-3 and TRBJ2-7; 7 bases map to TRBD1. V was clipped by 7 bases and J by 2 bases; unmatched bases: 14. The CDR3 sequence is 16 residues long. Per germline, CDR1 ENHRY and CDR2 SYGVKD. CDR3 bases: TGTGCCATCACCTCAGTGAAGACAGGGCTACCCTACGAGCAGTACTTC. The encoded protein is CAITSVKTGLPYEQYF.

This clonotype was seen more than once but under ten times. V gene TRBV20-1 combines with J gene TRBJ2-2; TRBD2 matches at 7 bases. V gave up 4 bases and J gave up 0 bases; unmatched junction bases: 5. Germline assignment: CDR1 DFQATT and CDR2 SNEGSKA (reference sequence). The CDR3 has 15 residues. The CDR3 nucleotides are TGCAGTGCTAATATGGCGGGAGCGAACACCGGGGAGCTGTTTTTT. Residues: CSANMAGANTGELFF.

This clonotype appeared a few times. V is TRBV3-1 and J is TRBJ1-2; D is unclear. The V end was cut by 1 base, the J end by 6 bases, with 9 bases between. Looked up from germline, CDR1 is LGHDT and CDR2 is YNNKEL (reference sequence). This CDR3 has 13 residues. CDR3 protein: CASSQVRGHGYTF. The CDR3 DNA reads TGTGCCAGCAGCCAAGTCAGAGGGCATGGCTACACCTTC.

The chain carries TRBV5-1 and TRBJ2-3; a possible D gene is TRBD2 (6 bases). Trimming pared 8 bases from V and 2 bases from J, leaving 21 bases between. Germline lookup yields CDR1 SGHRS and CDR2 YFSETQ. The CDR3 sequence is 16 residues long. The CDR3 DNA is TGCGCCAGTAGACGTAATTATTGGGACTCCACAGATACGCAGTATTTT. This encodes CASRRNYWDSTDTQYF.

This clonotype was counted between two and nine times. This chain connects TRBV6-2 or TRBV6-3 to TRBJ2-3; 7 bases map to TRBD2. Trimming took 6 bases from V and 5 from J; bases not matched to a gene: 8. This CDR3 contains 14 residues. The germline CDR1 and CDR2 sequences are MNHEY and SVGEGT. The CDR3 DNA follows: TGTGCCAGCAGACAAGCGGGAAAAGGAGATACGCAGTATTTT. It translates to CASRQAGKGDTQYF.

The genes are TRBV7-2 and TRBJ2-7, with D perhaps TRBD2 (5 bases). The germline CDR1 and CDR2 sequences are SGHTA and FQGNSA. The CDR3 loop spans 15 amino acids. V was clipped by 0 bases and J by 7 bases, with 16 bases between them. The CDR3 nucleotides are TGTGCCAGCAGCTTAGCAGCGGTGGGCACCCTGGAGCAGTACTTC. As protein: CASSLAAVGTLEQYF.

This clonotype appeared a few times. V usage is TRBV12-3 or TRBV12-4 and J usage is TRBJ1-1; 7 nucleotides align to TRBD1. This CDR3 region has 15 residues. Trimming cost V 7 bases and J 3 bases; bases outside gene matches: 11. The CDR3 loop reads CASKYRQGWDTEAFF. The CDR3 region has the DNA TGTGCCAGCAAGTATCGACAGGGTTGGGACACTGAAGCTTTCTTT.

The gene calls are TRBV19 and TRBJ2-7; D might be TRBD1 (5 bases). Germline V gene sequence: CDR1 LNHDA, CDR2 SQIVND (reference sequence). The V end lost 1 base, the J end lost 4 bases, and 11 bases lay between the germline ends. The CDR3 loop spans 14 amino acids. CDR3 region: CASSIGPGIYEQYF. Written as DNA, the CDR3 is TGTGCCAGTAGTATAGGACCAGGGATATACGAGCAGTACTTC.

The chain recombines TRBV5-1 with TRBJ1-6; D uncertain. Germline CDR1 SGHRS, CDR2 YFSETQ. The germline V and J ends were trimmed by 0 bases and 0 bases, with 13 bases remaining between them. The CDR3 runs to 18 residues. In DNA form, the CDR3 reads TGCGCCAGCAGCTTGGCCAGTACCTCCAGCTCCTATAATTCACCCCTCCACTTT. Protein sequence: CASSLASTSSSYNSPLHF.

This rearrangement joins TRBV5-6 to TRBJ2-7, with 7 bases matching TRBD1. CDR1 is SGHDT and CDR2 is YYEEEE in the germline V gene. The length of the CDR3 is 14 residues. The V and J ends lost 4 bases and 5 bases, in that order; junction bases with no gene match: 9. The CDR3 loop reads CASSPGQAVHEQYF. Written as DNA, the CDR3 is TGTGCCAGCAGCCCCGGACAGGCGGTGCACGAGCAGTACTTC.

This CDR3 reads CASSRPGGTQYF. DNA of the CDR3: TGTGCCAGCTCAAGGCCCGGCGGGACCCAGTACTTC. The gene calls are TRBV18 and TRBJ2-5, with D unresolved. V lost 5 bases to trimming and J lost 7 bases, with 11 bases between them. The CDR3 sequence is 12 residues long. CDR1 is KGHSH and CDR2 is LQKENI in the germline V gene.